This entry is about one T cell receptor beta chain. This entry comes from a study of T-cell reconstitution after alpha-beta-depleted transplantation in children. Unique molecular identifiers were incorporated when the TCRbeta library was constructed. MiXCR, run by TCRdb on the PCR reads, gives a single entry per CDR3 protein. This sample has 300,000 to 350,000 distinct CDR3 sequences, with roughly 21% found just once. The CDR3 is 15 residues long. CDR1 is MNHEY and CDR2 is SVGEGT in the germline V gene. J gave up 4 bases and V 7 bases, and 8 bases lay outside the gene matches. This receptor was taken from a male patient between 10 and 17 years old who had a stem cell transplant for acute lymphoblastic leukemia, so the T cells may come from the graft donor. The material sequenced was PBMCs, mostly from graft donor cells, taken 180 days after TCRalphabeta/CD19-depleted stem cell transplant. The chain combines TRBV6-2 or TRBV6-3 with TRBJ2-1, with 9 bases fitting TRBD2. CDR3 sequence reads: CASTSRREGYNEQFF. In DNA, the CDR3 is TGTGCCAGCACCAGTAGGCGGGAGGGTTACAATGAGCAGTTCTTC.